This paragraph reports one T cell receptor (beta chain). Its target is not known. The germline V gene has CDR1 MNHEY and CDR2 SMNVEV (reference sequence). This CDR3 spans 12 amino acids. Trimming removed 5 bases from V and 10 bases from J, with 12 bases in between. This entry comes from a study of T cell responses to AZD1222 COVID-19 vaccine. Regarding the study as a whole: White British people made up most donors, females outnumbered males, and clonal diversity was possibly underestimated.

The table came from immunoSEQ multiplex PCR; TCRdb's copy has only in-frame clones and leaves some out. The sample contains more than 100,000 clones, around 89% of which appear only once. This chain connects TRBV27 to TRBJ2-1; D possibly corresponds to TRBD2 (5 bases). This clonotype originated in an adult in good health. Here the sequenced sample was peripheral blood, taken on day 0 of AZD1222 vaccination. This chain's CDR3 is CASSPMRREQFF. The CDR3 region has the DNA TGTGCCAGCAGTCCAATGCGGAGGGAGCAGTTCTTC.